This T cell receptor (beta chain) was observed in a study of blood T cell repertoires in COVID-19. Profiled with immunoSEQ multiplex PCR; TCRdb holds only in-frame clones, not every one. Of around 95,000 clones in the sample, more than 85% were seen once. The CDR3 loop spans 13 amino acids. Germline values: CDR1 SGDLS, CDR2 YYNGEE. The trim removed 3 bases at V and 8 bases at J, leaving 0 bases unmatched. The sequencing input was peripheral blood. The clonotype comes from a man aged 50 or older with active COVID-19. This chain joins TRBV9 and TRBJ1-6, with 9 bases matching TRBD1. The CDR3 nucleotides read TGTGCCAGCAGCGGGACAGGGGATTCACCCCTCCACTTT. It yields the protein CASSGTGDSPLHF.